These 27 T cell receptor beta chains were all obtained from the same sample, sequenced in a study of CD8+CD57+ T cells in acquired aplastic anemia. Genomic DNA templated the TCR beta VDJ and CDR3 profiling. TCRdb re-analysed the reads in MiXCR, keeping a single row per CDR3 protein. The table has about 110,000 distinct CDR3 sequences, around half seen once. Sequenced material: sorted CD4+, CD8+, or CD8+CD57+ T cells (not recorded which) from PBMCs. The receptor source for this set is a human donor in good health, serving as a control.

The genes are TRBV29-1 and TRBJ2-7; TRBD2 agrees at 11 bases. This CDR3 has 16 amino acids. Unmatched junction bases numbered 11, after V lost 4 bases and J lost 3 bases. From germline, CDR1 is SQVTM and CDR2 ANQGSEA. In nucleotides, the CDR3 is TGCAGCGTTGGGACACCGACCGGGACTAGCGGCTACGAGCAGTACTTC. Residues: CSVGTPTGTSGYEQYF.

This clonotype was recorded a few times. A read error may be the cause here, since a much bigger clone is one base away. The rearrangement uses TRBV9 and TRBJ2-1; 11 positions match TRBD2. The CDR3 is 16 amino acids. Germline loops: CDR1 SGDLS, CDR2 YYNGEE. CDR3 bases: TGTGCCGGCAGCGCCTTGACTAGCGGGATGTACAATGAGCAGTTCTTC. This codes for CAGSALTSGMYNEQFF.

This clonotype turned up a few times. This sequence joins TRBV24-1 and TRBJ2-1, with 8 bases that match TRBD1. Germline V lookup: CDR1 KGHDR, CDR2 SFDVKD. V was clipped by 10 bases and J by 8 bases; unmatched bases: 12. The CDR3 extends over 14 amino acids. CDR3 in amino acids: CATPTGTGLDEQFF. The CDR3 DNA follows: TGTGCCACTCCAACCGGGACAGGCCTCGATGAGCAGTTCTTC.

This chain uses TRBV25-1 with TRBJ2-7; the D gene could be TRBD1 or TRBD2 (5 bases each). From germline, CDR1 is MGHDK and CDR2 SYGVNS. CDR3 length: 14 residues. The V and J ends lost 9 bases and 0 bases respectively, with 15 bases between them. The CDR3 DNA follows: TGTGCCAGTAGTATAAAGGGGAGCTCCTACGAGCAGTACTTC. It is translated as CASSIKGSSYEQYF.

This chain connects TRBV10-2 to TRBJ2-7; TRBD2 matches at 14 bases. The CDR3 is 15 amino acids. The V segment lost 6 bases and the J segment 5 bases; nucleotides outside the gene matches: 6. Germline CDR1 reads WSHSY; CDR2 reads SAAADI. CDR3 region: CASRGTSGRPHEQYF. The CDR3 bases are TGCGCCAGCAGGGGGACTAGCGGGAGACCCCACGAGCAGTACTTC.

This clonotype has more than one count but fewer than ten. This may be a read error, as it is one base from a much larger clone. The DNA of the CDR3 is TGCAGTGCTAGTGACAGGGGGGAAAGAAACTATGGCTACACCTTC. Translation gives CSASDRGERNYGYTF. The chain employs TRBV20-1 and TRBJ1-2; 9 nucleotides line up with TRBD1. The CDR3 length is 15 residues. Looked up from germline, CDR1 is DFQATT and CDR2 is SNEGSKA (reference sequence). Trimming removed 3 bases from V and 2 bases from J; junction bases left unmatched: 7.

This clonotype was seen more than once but under ten times. The chain couples TRBV27 to TRBJ2-1; no reliable D call. Per germline, CDR1 MNHEY and CDR2 SMNVEV (reference sequence). Between the trimmed V and J ends, which lost 5 bases and 1 base, there was a span of 9 bases. The CDR3 runs 14 residues. The CDR3 here is CASSGLKSYNEQFF. The CDR3 nucleotides are TGTGCCAGCAGTGGGTTGAAGTCCTACAATGAGCAGTTCTTC.

This clonotype was counted only a few times. The chain joins TRBV27 to TRBJ2-3; 11 bases agree with TRBD2. The CDR3 has 15 residues. The ends lost 6 bases at V and 5 bases at J; junction bases unmatched: 7. Germline lookup yields CDR1 MNHEY and CDR2 SMNVEV (reference sequence). CDR3 coding DNA: TGTGCCAGCAGCATTAGCGGGGGGGCGGGAGATACGCAGTATTTT. Its translation: CASSISGGAGDTQYF.

Of note for this clonotype: A much larger clone differs by one base, so this may be a read error. The genes are TRBV19 and TRBJ1-2; 8 bases are shared with TRBD1. The V gene's germline CDR1 is LNHDA and CDR2 SQIVND (reference sequence). The CDR3 contains 16 residues. V was pared by 3 bases and J by 4 bases, with 10 bases of the junction left unmatched. This CDR3 is CASSIPPNRGAYGYTF. The CDR3 DNA is TGTGCCAGTAGTATTCCCCCGAACAGGGGGGCCTATGGCTACACCTTC.

As concerns this clonotype: Lacking the conserved final phenylalanine or tryptophan, this CDR3 likely reflects a read error. Because the CDR3's place on the DNA is in doubt, the DNA is left out and the CDR3 is given as listed by TCRdb. This chain joins TRBV20-1 and TRBJ1-4. Germline V lookup: CDR1 DFQATT, CDR2 SNEGSKA (reference sequence). From its first to its last residue, the CDR3 has 11 amino acids. CDR3 loop: CGARGWTNSGV.

The chain employs TRBV10-3 and TRBJ2-7; 10 bases are shared with TRBD1. Germline loops: CDR1 ENHRY, CDR2 SYGVKD. Trimming cost V 5 bases and J 2 bases; bases outside gene matches: 6. The CDR3 has 15 residues. The CDR3 loop is CAISLGTGVTYEQYF. DNA of the CDR3: TGTGCCATCAGTCTCGGGACAGGGGTAACCTACGAGCAGTACTTC.

The sample holds many counts of this clonotype. V and J are TRBV5-8 and TRBJ1-2; D ambiguous. The CDR3 totals 13 residues. The germline V gene has CDR1 SGHTS and CDR2 YDEGEE. V was pared by 0 bases and J by 3 bases, with 6 bases between. The CDR3 is CASSLEGDYGYTF. Here the CDR3 DNA reads TGTGCCAGCAGCTTGGAGGGTGACTATGGCTACACCTTC.

This chain joins TRBV7-9 and TRBJ1-2; 8 nucleotides align to TRBD1. The CDR3 has 15 amino acids. With V trimmed by 5 bases and J by 6 bases, 11 bases remained unmatched. Germline V CDR1 and CDR2: SEHNR, FQNEAQ (reference sequence). The CDR3 nucleotides read TGTGCCAGCAGCCAAGGTCGGCAGGGGGCCGATGGCTACACCTTC. Protein: CASSQGRQGADGYTF.

The chain uses TRBV29-1 and TRBJ2-7, with D perhaps being TRBD1 or TRBD2 (5 bases each). Germline V gene sequence: CDR1 SQVTM, CDR2 ANQGSEA. V shed 1 base and J shed 5 bases, with 15 bases lying between them. The CDR3 has 14 residues. CDR3 nucleotide sequence: TGCAGCGTTGAAGGGGCCGGGGACCGAGACGAGCAGTACTTC. As protein: CSVEGAGDRDEQYF.

V gene TRBV20-1 combines with J gene TRBJ2-7, with D tentatively TRBD2 (6 bases). Germline CDR1 reads DFQATT; CDR2 reads SNEGSKA (reference sequence). V was trimmed by 0 bases and J by 3 bases, leaving 12 bases between them. The length of the CDR3 is 14 residues. As DNA, the CDR3 is TGCAGTGCTAGAGAACCGGGACTGGACTACGAGCAGTACTTC. Translation: CSAREPGLDYEQYF.

The CDR3 protein is CSARENLYSPLHF. As DNA, the CDR3 is TGCAGTGCTAGAGAAAACCTTTATTCACCCCTCCACTTT. The chain joins TRBV20-1 to TRBJ1-6; the D is unclear. The CDR3 sequence is 13 residues long. V gave up 0 bases and J gave up 8 bases, with 8 bases separating them. Germline CDR1 is DFQATT and CDR2 is SNEGSKA (reference sequence).

This clonotype was observed a few times. The chain joins TRBV30 to TRBJ2-1, with 11 bases that match TRBD1. The trim removed 2 bases at V and 5 bases at J, leaving 5 bases unmatched. CDR1 and CDR2 from the germline V gene are GTSNPN and SVGIG (reference sequence). The CDR3 length is 15 residues. CDR3 region: CAWSIPGQGDNEQFF. The CDR3 DNA reads TGTGCCTGGAGTATCCCGGGACAGGGGGACAATGAGCAGTTCTTC. The variable domain in full, with the rest retrieved from reference TRBV30 and TRBJ2-1, is SQTIHQWPATLVQPVGSPLSLECTVEGTSNPNLYWYRQAAGRGLQLLFYSVGIGQISSEVPQNLSASRPQDRQFILSSKKLLLSDSGFYLCAWSIPGQGDNEQFFGPGTRLTVL.

This clonotype was recorded at least ten times. CDR3 protein: CASSPKKTGTVNGDYYEQYF. CDR3 nucleotide sequence: TGCGCCAGCAGTCCAAAAAAAACCGGGACAGTTAATGGGGATTACTACGAGCAGTACTTC. The chain carries TRBV23-1 and TRBJ2-7; 7 bases align to TRBD1. TRBV23-1 is identified as an open reading frame with a role that is uncertain. There are 20 residues in the CDR3. V lost 4 bases to trimming and J lost 3 bases; unmatched junction nucleotides: 24.

The chain couples TRBV5-1 to TRBJ2-3; D might be TRBD1 (5 bases). V was shortened by 7 bases and J by 4 bases, with 10 bases between the two germline ends. The CDR3 consists of 12 residues. In germline, CDR1 is SGHRS, CDR2 YFSETQ. The CDR3 nucleotides read TGCGCCAGCCGGGCAGGGTCAGATACGCAGTATTTT. Its translation: CASRAGSDTQYF.

The CDR3 reads CASSPTSGALVSYNEQFF. The CDR3 DNA sequence: TGTGCCAGCTCACCAACTAGCGGGGCGCTCGTCTCCTACAATGAGCAGTTCTTC. The gene calls are TRBV18 and TRBJ2-1; 10 nucleotides align to TRBD2. V shed 2 bases and J 0 bases; nucleotides not matched to a gene: 7. Per germline, CDR1 KGHSH and CDR2 LQKENI. This CDR3 has 18 residues.

As to this clonotype: Since no conserved phenylalanine or tryptophan closes the CDR3, a read error is the likely cause. The CDR3 reads CANSPLGQGSEENTEAFL. The CDR3 DNA is TGTGCCAACAGCCCTCTCGGGCAGGGGTCAGAAGAGAACACTGAAGCTTTCCTT. The chain has TRBV7-6 and TRBJ1-1; D possibly corresponds to TRBD1 (6 bases). The germline V gene has CDR1 SGHVS and CDR2 FNYEAQ. The length of the CDR3 is 18 residues.

This clonotype was detected a few times. The chain recombines TRBV15 with TRBJ2-7; possible D gene TRBD1, 6 bases. The germline V gene encodes CDR1 LNHNV and CDR2 YYDKDF (reference sequence). CDR3 length: 13 residues. V dropped 1 base and J dropped 7 bases, with 11 bases sitting between them. DNA for the CDR3: TGTGCCACCAGCAGAGGTACAGGGACGGAGCAGTACTTC. This gives the protein CATSRGTGTEQYF.

This clonotype was recorded at least ten times. The chain joins TRBV4-3 to TRBJ1-2, with D tentatively TRBD1 (6 bases). With 1 base removed from V and 3 bases from J, the gap between germline ends came to 9 bases. This CDR3 has 14 amino acids. CDR1 is LGHNA and CDR2 is YSLEER in the germline V gene. CDR3: CASSQGGTYYGYTF. CDR3 nucleotides: TGCGCCAGCAGCCAAGGGGGGACATACTATGGCTACACCTTC.

The sample holds many counts of this clonotype. The rearrangement joins TRBV6-1 to TRBJ2-5; 10 nucleotides align to TRBD1. This CDR3 comprises 17 residues. CDR1 is MNHNS, CDR2 SASEGT, per germline. With 5 bases clipped from V and 3 bases from J, the junction kept 12 bases outside the gene matches. The CDR3 spells CASSPLPGQGIEETQYF. The CDR3 region has the DNA TGTGCCAGCAGTCCGCTTCCGGGACAGGGGATCGAAGAGACCCAGTACTTC.

As concerns this clonotype: Since a much larger clone is just one base distant, this may be a read error. Lacking the conserved final phenylalanine or tryptophan, this CDR3 likely reflects a read error. V gene TRBV25-1 combines with J gene TRBJ1-1, with D possibly being TRBD1 (6 bases). The CDR3 spans 16 residues. V was shortened by 5 bases and J by 1 base, with 17 bases between the two germline ends. Germline CDR1 reads MGHDK; CDR2 reads SYGVNS. Written as DNA, the CDR3 is TGTGCCAGCAGTTGGGGGCCAGGGGCTCAGAACACTGAAGCTTTCCTT. The encoded protein is CASSWGPGAQNTEAFL.

This clonotype showed up many times. This chain links TRBV27 with TRBJ2-7; D remains ambiguous. V lost 5 bases to trimming and J lost 9 bases, with 17 bases between them. The CDR3 runs 13 residues. Germline V lookup: CDR1 MNHEY, CDR2 SMNVEV (reference sequence). The CDR3 DNA sequence: TGTGCCAGCAGTCCGATGGGGTCGAATCGGCAGTACTTC. Its protein product is CASSPMGSNRQYF.

This clonotype has ten or more counts. The V call is TRBV12-3 or TRBV12-4, the J call TRBJ2-3; TRBD2 aligns across 11 bases. The CDR3 is 15 amino acids. V was clipped by 6 bases and J by 4 bases; unmatched bases: 6. The CDR3 region is CASRRTSGWSDTQYF. DNA of the CDR3: TGTGCCAGCAGGAGGACTAGCGGGTGGTCAGATACGCAGTATTTT.